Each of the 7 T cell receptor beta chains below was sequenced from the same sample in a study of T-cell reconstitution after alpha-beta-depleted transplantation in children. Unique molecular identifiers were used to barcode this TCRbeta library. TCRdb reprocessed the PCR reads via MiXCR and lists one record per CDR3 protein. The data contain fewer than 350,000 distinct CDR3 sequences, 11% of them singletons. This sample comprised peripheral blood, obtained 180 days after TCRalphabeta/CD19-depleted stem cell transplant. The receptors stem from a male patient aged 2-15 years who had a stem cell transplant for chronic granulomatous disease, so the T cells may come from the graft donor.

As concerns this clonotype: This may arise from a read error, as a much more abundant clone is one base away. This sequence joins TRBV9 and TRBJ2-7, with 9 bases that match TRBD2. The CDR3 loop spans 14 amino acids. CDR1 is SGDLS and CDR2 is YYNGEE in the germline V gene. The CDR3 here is CASSVKAGGYERYF. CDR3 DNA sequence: TGTGCCAGCAGCGTAAAAGCGGGAGGCTACGAGCGGTACTTC.

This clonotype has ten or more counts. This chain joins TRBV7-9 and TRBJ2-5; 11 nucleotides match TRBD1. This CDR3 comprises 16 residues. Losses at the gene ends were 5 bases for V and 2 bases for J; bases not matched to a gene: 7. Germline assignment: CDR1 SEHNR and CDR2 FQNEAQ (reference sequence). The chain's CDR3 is CASSDRDRGVQETQYF. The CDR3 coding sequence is TGTGCCAGCAGCGATCGGGACAGGGGGGTACAAGAGACCCAGTACTTC. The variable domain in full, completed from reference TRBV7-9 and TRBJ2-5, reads DTGVSQNPRHKITKRGQNVTFRCDPISEHNRLYWYRQTLGQGPEFLTYFQNEAQLEKSRLLSDRFSAERPKGSFSTLEIQRTEQGDSAMYLCASSDRDRGVQETQYFGPGTRLLVL.

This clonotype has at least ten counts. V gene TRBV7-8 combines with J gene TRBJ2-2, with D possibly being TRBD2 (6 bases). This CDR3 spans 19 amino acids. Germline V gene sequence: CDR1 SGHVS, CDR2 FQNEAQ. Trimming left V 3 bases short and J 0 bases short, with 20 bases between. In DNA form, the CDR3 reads TGTGCCAGCAGCTTCCTCCCGGGAGAGCGGGTCCCGAACACCGGGGAGCTGTTTTTT. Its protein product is CASSFLPGERVPNTGELFF.

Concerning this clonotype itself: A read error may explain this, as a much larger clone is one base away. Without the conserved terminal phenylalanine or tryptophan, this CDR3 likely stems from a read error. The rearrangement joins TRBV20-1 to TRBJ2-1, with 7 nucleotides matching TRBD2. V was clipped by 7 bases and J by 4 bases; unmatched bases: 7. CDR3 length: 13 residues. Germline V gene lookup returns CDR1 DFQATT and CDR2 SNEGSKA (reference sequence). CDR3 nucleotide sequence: TGCAGTGTGTTGGCTAGCGGATACAATGAGCAGTTCTCC. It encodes CSVLASGYNEQFS.

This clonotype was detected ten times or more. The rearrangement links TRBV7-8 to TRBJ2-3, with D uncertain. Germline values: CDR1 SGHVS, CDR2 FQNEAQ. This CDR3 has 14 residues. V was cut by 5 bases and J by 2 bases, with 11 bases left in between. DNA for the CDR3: TGTGCCAGCAGCACCCGGGCCCCCACAGATACGCAGTATTTT. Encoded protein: CASSTRAPTDTQYF.

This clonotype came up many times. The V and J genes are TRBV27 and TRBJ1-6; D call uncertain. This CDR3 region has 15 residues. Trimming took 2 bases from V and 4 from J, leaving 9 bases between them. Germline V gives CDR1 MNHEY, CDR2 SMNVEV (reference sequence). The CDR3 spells CASSLNSDYNSPLHF. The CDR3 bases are TGTGCCAGCAGTTTAAACAGTGATTATAATTCACCCCTCCACTTT.

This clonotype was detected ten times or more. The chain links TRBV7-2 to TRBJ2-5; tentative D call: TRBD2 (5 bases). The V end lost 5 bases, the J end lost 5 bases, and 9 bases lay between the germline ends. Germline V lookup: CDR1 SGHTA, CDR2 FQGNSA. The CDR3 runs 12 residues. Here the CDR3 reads CASSRDGETQYF. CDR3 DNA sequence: TGTGCCAGCAGCCGGGATGGGGAGACCCAGTACTTC.